A single sample is the source of the 3 T cell receptor beta chains below, sequenced in a study of T-cell reconstitution after alpha-beta-depleted transplantation in children. A TCRbeta library incorporating unique molecular identifiers was prepared. Using its own MiXCR run on the PCR reads, TCRdb lists one record per CDR3 protein. The table records some 200,000 distinct CDR3 sequences, approximately 14% of them present only once. The sample consisted of PBMCs from the stem cell graft donor, taken from the stem cell graft. Receptor source: a human donor who donated a stem cell graft to a child with acute lymphoblastic leukemia.

The rearrangement links TRBV7-8 to TRBJ2-3, with D possibly being TRBD1 (5 bases). Germline assignment: CDR1 SGHVS and CDR2 FQNEAQ. V lost 5 bases and J 7 bases, leaving 16 bases between the germline ends. This CDR3 is built from 14 residues. The CDR3 sequence is CASSGRTGKNTQYF. The DNA for the CDR3 is TGTGCCAGCAGCGGGCGAACAGGAAAGAATACGCAGTATTTT.

In this sample, this clonotype turned up many times. The chain combines TRBV27 with TRBJ2-5, with D possibly called TRBD1 or TRBD2 (5 bases each). The CDR3 covers 14 residues. V was trimmed by 6 bases and J by 5 bases, leaving 16 bases between them. CDR1 is MNHEY and CDR2 is SMNVEV in the germline V gene (reference sequence). Here the CDR3 DNA reads TGTGCCAGCAGCCTCTTAGGGGACGGGGAGACCCAGTACTTC. This gives the protein CASSLLGDGETQYF.

This clonotype has at least ten counts. V usage is TRBV20-1 and J usage is TRBJ2-7; 7 bases agree with TRBD2. Germline trimming cut 6 bases from V and 0 bases from J; bases unmatched to any gene: 8. The CDR3 runs to 14 residues. Per the germline V gene, CDR1 is DFQATT and CDR2 is SNEGSKA (reference sequence). CDR3 DNA: TGCAGTGCCCCAGAAGGCGGGAGCTCCTACGAGCAGTACTTC. Residues: CSAPEGGSSYEQYF.